These T cell receptor beta chains were read from a single sample in a study of shared clonotypes between healthy human individuals. Sequencing was performed with immunoSEQ multiplex PCR; in TCRdb, only in-frame clones are kept and a portion is missing. The table has around 2.1 million clones, 90% to 95% seen once. Sequenced: naive CD8+ T cells from PBMCs. The receptors stem from a man aged 18 to 30 in good health. Some clones in this sample may be carry-over from other donors' samples. CDR3s include the opening cysteine and the closing phenylalanine or tryptophan. D genes are given only for firm matches. Size is omitted from some rows. Given values are once, few, many or a class for expanded clones.

abundance,v_gene,d_gene,j_gene,CDR3aa
-,TRBV28,-,TRBJ1-1,CASSLQRVPRRTEAFF
-,TRBV4-1,-,TRBJ2-7,CASSLAGRGRTYEQYF
-,TRBV11-2,-,TRBJ2-1,CASSPLSSYNEQFF
-,TRBV29-1,-,TRBJ2-7,CSGTDNSYEQYF
-,TRBV4-2,-,TRBJ2-7,CASSQGGYPSSYEQYF
-,TRBV29-1,-,TRBJ2-7,CSVELDSSYEQYF
-,TRBV19,TRBD1,TRBJ2-7,CASSIGDSIYEQYF
-,TRBV15,-,TRBJ1-5,CATSRRRGNQPQHF
-,TRBV7-9,-,TRBJ2-1,CASSLAGVEQFF
-,TRBV6-6,-,TRBJ1-4,CASSLMGEKLFF
-,TRBV5-1,-,TRBJ1-1,CASSPLGTVTNTEAFF
-,TRBV7-3,TRBD2,TRBJ2-1,CASSLGASGRASYNEQFF
-,TRBV25-1,TRBD2,TRBJ2-2,CASSGTSGTGGELFF
-,TRBV4-3,-,TRBJ2-1,CASSQARYDNEQFF
-,TRBV11-2,TRBD2,TRBJ2-1,CASSLDRGLAGATYNEQFF
-,TRBV27,TRBD1,TRBJ2-5,CASNMLPGQGPETQYF
once,TRBV11-3,TRBD2,TRBJ2-5,CASSSPSPGGQETQYF
-,TRBV9,-,TRBJ2-7,CASGPLGEQYF
-,TRBV27,-,TRBJ2-1,CASSAGLPAYNEQFF
-,TRBV5-6,-,TRBJ2-7,CASSHLEGARAYEQYF
-,TRBV6-6,TRBD1,TRBJ2-5,CASSYPDRGQETQYF
-,TRBV9,-,TRBJ2-2,CASSVLREHTGELFF
-,TRBV5-1,TRBD1,TRBJ1-1,CASSKGTGEAFF
-,TRBV10-3,-,TRBJ1-2,CAISESAGFYGYTF
-,TRBV9,TRBD1,TRBJ1-1,CASSEGQGARNEAFF
once,TRBV27,TRBD2,TRBJ2-3,CASSLWVAGADTQYF
-,TRBV27,TRBD2,TRBJ2-2,CASGELWGRGPGELFF
-,TRBV11-1,TRBD2,TRBJ2-1,CASSLVGASGRIYNEQFF
-,TRBV5-4,-,TRBJ2-2,CASRASPNTGELFF
-,TRBV27,-,TRBJ2-7,CASSLGTRYEQYF
-,TRBV19,-,TRBJ2-2,CASSIGTDTGELFF
-,TRBV7-2,-,TRBJ2-6,CASSLSIIPSYSGANVLTF
-,TRBV28,-,TRBJ1-5,CASSLSVSNQPQHF
-,TRBV7-9,TRBD1,TRBJ2-7,CASTPAGQGQYF
-,TRBV7-2,-,TRBJ2-7,CASSDRQQPFSYEQYF
-,TRBV27,TRBD1,TRBJ1-4,CASRPTGTGVGEKLFF
-,TRBV27,-,TRBJ2-7,CASSFAAVSSYEQYF